Presented here are 23 T cell receptor beta chains from one specimen sequenced in a study of shared clonotypes between healthy human individuals. The repertoire was sequenced with immunoSEQ multiplex PCR; TCRdb's copy has only in-frame clones and lacks some. This sample yields some 1.5 million clones, of which approximately 96% are seen a single time; roughly 1.1% belongs to the top ten. The sample taken for sequencing was naive CD4+ T cells sorted from blood. As to subset: CD45RA+ positively selected. These receptors originate from a man aged 25-40 years in good health.

With regard to this clone: The sample contains more than one DNA sequence encoding this CDR3. The genes are TRBV7-9 and TRBJ1-5; D call uncertain. This CDR3 has 13 residues. V was clipped by 5 bases and J by 2 bases, with 7 bases between them. Germline V gives CDR1 SEHNR, CDR2 FQNEAQ (reference sequence). CDR3 nucleotide sequence: TGTGCCAGCAGCCCCTCCGGCAATCAGCCCCAGCATTTT. It translates to CASSPSGNQPQHF. Full variable domain (missing parts from reference TRBV7-9 and TRBJ1-5): DTGVSQNPRHKITKRGQNVTFRCDPISEHNRLYWYRQTLGQGPEFLTYFQNEAQLEKSRLLSDRFSAERPKGSFSTLEIQRTEQGDSAMYLCASSPSGNQPQHFGDGTRLSIL.

This chain joins TRBV18 and TRBJ2-1; D is perhaps TRBD2 (6 bases). The CDR3 loop spans 13 amino acids. Germline CDR1 is KGHSH and CDR2 is LQKENI. Trimming pared 6 bases from V and 5 bases from J, leaving 11 bases between. The CDR3 DNA sequence: TGTGCCAGCTCGGGACTTCCGGACAATGAGCAGTTCTTC. The encoded protein is CASSGLPDNEQFF.

This chain uses TRBV28 with TRBJ1-1, with D unresolved. V was trimmed by 3 bases and J by 1 base, leaving 12 bases between them. This CDR3 is 15 amino acids long. Germline values: CDR1 MDHEN, CDR2 SYDVKM. The CDR3 loop is CASSFPSVRNTEAFF. CDR3 nucleotide sequence: TGTGCCAGCAGTTTCCCAAGTGTCAGGAACACTGAAGCTTTCTTT.

Only a few counts were recorded for this clone. The chain recombines TRBV29-1 with TRBJ1-2; possibly TRBD1 for D (6 bases). V lost 4 bases to trimming and J lost 6 bases, with 27 bases between them. The CDR3 is made up of 17 amino acids. Germline lookup yields CDR1 SQVTM and CDR2 ANQGSEA. For the CDR3, the DNA is TGCAGCGTTGTTGGGGGGCCGGGACTCGGTCCCACGGATGGCTACACCTTC. This gives the protein CSVVGGPGLGPTDGYTF.

V and J are TRBV5-5 and TRBJ2-7, with TRBD2 matching over 7 bases. This CDR3 contains 13 residues. Germline V gene sequence: CDR1 SGHKS, CDR2 YYEKEE (reference sequence). The ends lost 2 bases at V and 7 bases at J; junction bases unmatched: 6. The CDR3 protein is CASSLAAGGEQYF. CDR3 nucleotides: TGTGCCAGCAGCTTAGCCGCCGGGGGGGAGCAGTACTTC.

The V call is TRBV9, the J call TRBJ2-5; no firm D call. Germline V gene data show CDR1 as SGDLS and CDR2 as YYNGEE. CDR3 size: 14 residues. Trimming removed 4 bases from V and 0 bases from J, with 10 bases in between. The CDR3 sequence: CASSPFWDQETQYF. The CDR3 nucleotides are TGTGCCAGCAGCCCCTTCTGGGACCAAGAGACCCAGTACTTC.

This chain links TRBV19 with TRBJ2-1; possible D gene TRBD2, 6 bases. The CDR3 is 19 amino acids. The germline V and J ends were trimmed by 1 base and 4 bases, with 23 bases remaining between them. CDR1 is LNHDA, CDR2 SQIVND, per germline (reference sequence). CDR3 nucleotide sequence: TGTGCCAGTAGTATAGTTTCCCCGTCGCTAGCGACAAATTACAATGAGCAGTTCTTC. It codes for CASSIVSPSLATNYNEQFF.

This chain links TRBV6-5 with TRBJ1-1, with D possibly being TRBD1 (5 bases). V lost 8 bases, J lost 7 bases, and 8 bases lay in between. Germline CDR1 is MNHEY and CDR2 is SVGAGI. The CDR3 covers 10 residues. The CDR3: CASWDYEAFF. CDR3 nucleotides: TGTGCCAGCTGGGACTATGAAGCTTTCTTT.

This chain uses TRBV6-1 with TRBJ1-5; D is unresolved. The CDR3 contains 14 residues. Germline V CDR1 and CDR2: MNHNS, SASEGT. V was clipped by 6 bases and J by 3 bases, with 12 bases between them. The CDR3 region has the DNA TGTGCCAGCAGGGTTCAGTGGTCCAATCAGCCCCAGCATTTT. Translating gives CASRVQWSNQPQHF.

This chain links TRBV5-1 with TRBJ2-1, with D perhaps matching TRBD1 (5 bases). CDR3 length: 14 amino acids. Looked up from germline, CDR1 is SGHRS and CDR2 is YFSETQ. V was shortened by 0 bases and J by 3 bases, with 7 bases between the two germline ends. CDR3 sequence: CASSLEGNYNEQFF. DNA for the CDR3: TGCGCCAGCAGCTTGGAGGGGAACTACAATGAGCAGTTCTTC. Full variable domain (remainder filled in from reference TRBV5-1 and TRBJ2-1): KAGVTQTPRYLIKTRGQQVTLSCSPISGHRSVSWYQQTPGQGLQFLFEYFSETQRNKGNFPGRFSGRQFSNSRSEMNVSTLELGDSALYLCASSLEGNYNEQFFGPGTRLTVL.

CDR3 coding DNA: TGTGCCAGCAGTGAAAGCCTGAGGGGCATTCAGTACTTC. Amino acids: CASSESLRGIQYF. The chain recombines TRBV2 with TRBJ2-4; either TRBD1 or TRBD2 may supply D (5 bases each). The V end lost 2 bases, the J end lost 9 bases, and 11 bases lay between the germline ends. This CDR3 contains 13 residues. From germline, CDR1 is SNHLY and CDR2 FYNNEI.

As DNA, the CDR3 is TGTGCCAGCCTGAGGGGAGATACGCAGTATTTT. It is translated as CASLRGDTQYF. This chain uses TRBV6-5 with TRBJ2-3; the D call may be TRBD1 or TRBD2 (5 bases each). Trimming stripped 8 bases from V and 5 bases from J, with 8 bases between. Germline-derived CDR1 and CDR2 are MNHEY and SVGAGI. The CDR3 sequence is 11 residues long.

The chain employs TRBV18 and TRBJ2-1; 7 bases align to TRBD1. This CDR3 has 12 amino acids. Germline V gene sequence: CDR1 KGHSH, CDR2 LQKENI. Unmatched junction bases numbered 1, after V lost 1 base and J lost 10 bases. Here the CDR3 reads CASSPQDREQFF. The CDR3 coding sequence is TGTGCCAGCTCACCACAGGACAGGGAGCAGTTCTTC.

V and J are TRBV28 and TRBJ2-7; D remains unclear. This CDR3 has 16 amino acids. Germline V gives CDR1 MDHEN, CDR2 SYDVKM. Trimming shortened V by 2 bases and J by 1 base, and 15 bases separated the two germline ends. The CDR3 protein is CASSLRFRDYSYEQYF. In DNA, the CDR3 is TGTGCCAGCAGTTTACGTTTTCGAGATTATTCCTACGAGCAGTACTTC.

The count of this clone is one. The chain recombines TRBV11-2 with TRBJ2-1, with D tentatively TRBD2 (7 bases). Trimming cost V 8 bases and J 2 bases, with 16 bases left between them. Germline lookup yields CDR1 SGHAT and CDR2 FQNNGV. CDR3 length: 15 residues. For the CDR3, the DNA is TGTGCCAGCCAACGTTTGGGGGGGCCCTACAATGAGCAGTTCTTC. Encoded protein: CASQRLGGPYNEQFF.

The V call is TRBV15, the J call TRBJ2-1; 11 bases line up with TRBD1. The V gene's germline CDR1 is LNHNV and CDR2 YYDKDF (reference sequence). The CDR3 extends over 17 amino acids. The V gene end was trimmed by 5 bases and the J gene end by 4 bases; junction bases not matched to a gene: 10. CDR3 residues: CATSGGQGGIRYNEQFF. The CDR3 DNA is TGTGCCACCAGCGGGGGACAGGGGGGAATCAGATACAATGAGCAGTTCTTC.

The V call is TRBV10-3, the J call TRBJ1-3, with D tentatively TRBD1 (5 bases). With 8 bases removed from V and 4 bases from J, the gap between germline ends came to 9 bases. The CDR3 consists of 12 residues. Germline values: CDR1 ENHRY, CDR2 SYGVKD. The CDR3 DNA follows: TGTGCCATCGAGTCAGGGGGAAACACCATATATTTT. Encoded protein: CAIESGGNTIYF.

The V gene is TRBV9, the J gene TRBJ1-3; TRBD1 is a possible D gene (5 bases). Per germline, CDR1 SGDLS and CDR2 YYNGEE. Between the trimmed V and J ends, which lost 4 bases and 0 bases, there was a span of 14 bases. The CDR3 is made up of 16 amino acids. CDR3 residues: CASSLWEGSSGNTIYF. CDR3 nucleotides: TGTGCCAGCAGCCTCTGGGAGGGGAGCTCTGGAAACACCATATATTTT.

V is TRBV4-3 and J is TRBJ2-7; TRBD2 is a possible D gene (5 bases). With 0 bases removed from V and 3 bases from J, the gap between germline ends came to 12 bases. CDR1 is LGHNA, CDR2 YSLEER, per germline. CDR3 length: 15 residues. The CDR3 DNA reads TGCGCCAGCAGCCAAGATTTCATGGCGGGCTACGAGCAGTACTTC. As protein: CASSQDFMAGYEQYF.

The chain is built from TRBV14 and TRBJ1-2; D uncertain. This CDR3 spans 12 amino acids. Trimming left V 3 bases short and J 2 bases short, with 4 bases between. The germline CDR1 and CDR2 sequences are SGHDN and FVKESK. CDR3 loop: CASSQPNYGYTF. As DNA, the CDR3 is TGTGCCAGCAGCCAGCCGAACTATGGCTACACCTTC.

This clone appeared once. The chain uses TRBV14 and TRBJ1-2; D is unresolved. Trimming stripped 4 bases from V and 8 bases from J, with 17 bases between. The CDR3 covers 14 residues. Looked up from germline, CDR1 is SGHDN and CDR2 is FVKESK. CDR3 sequence (DNA): TGTGCCAGCAGCCTGTTGAAAGGACTGGGGGGCTACACCTTC. It encodes CASSLLKGLGGYTF.

The rearrangement links TRBV5-5 to TRBJ1-1; no definite D call. V was pared by 4 bases and J by 8 bases, with 15 bases between. The CDR3 totals 13 residues. In germline, CDR1 is SGHKS, CDR2 YYEKEE (reference sequence). In nucleotides, the CDR3 is TGTGCCAGCAGCCTAACTCCTCGGGAAGAAGCTTTCTTT. This translates into CASSLTPREEAFF.

The CDR3 coding sequence is TGTGCCAGCAGTTACGTGGCGACGGGCCATTGGGAGACCCAGTACTTC. It translates to CASSYVATGHWETQYF. The chain is built from TRBV6-5 and TRBJ2-5; D unresolved. From germline, CDR1 is MNHEY and CDR2 SVGAGI. The ends were cut back, 2 bases at V and 5 bases at J, with 18 bases in the middle. The CDR3 covers 16 residues.